This T cell receptor beta chain is from a study of naive and memory T cell subsets (dated by TCRdb to the late 2010s). Concerning the study at large: Sorted naive and memory T cell subsets from peripheral blood were analyzed in the study using a UMI-based, open-source pipeline for TCR alpha and beta sequencing. The results of the functional CMV T cell responses matched the IgG serology results in every case. RNA was DNase-treated and reverse transcribed with TCR constant-region primers, mostly using SuperScript III. Findings and caveats that apply to the study as a whole: Each clonotype was defined as a single alpha or beta chain sequence rather than as a paired alpha/beta receptor. A power law was followed by TCR abundance, with an exponent that differed between naive and memory subsets but was consistent across the three individuals. Gini index rose and Shannon and inverse Simpson diversity fell from naive through CM, EM and EMRA in both CD4 and CD8 cells. Once error correction was done, more than 90% of naive TCR sequences showed up just once, which made the naive abundance distributions much steeper than those of the memory subsets. The repertoire findings for the naive and memory subsets could not be validated against a ground truth, as none was available. RNA-based TCR counts may be affected by expression changes linked to T cell activation and differentiation.

This clonotype turned up a few times. What antigen it recognizes has not been identified. No qualities accompany the bases; no much larger clone lies one base away. The library was built by means of UMI-ligation and nested PCR. An equimolar mix of two oligonucleotides covering both TRBC1 and TRBC2 was used as the beta constant-region primer. The ligated cDNA went through four rounds of PCR with nested alpha and beta constant-region primers together with the SP2 primer. A single-stranded oligonucleotide containing the SP2 primer and a 12-nucleotide UMI was joined to the 3' end of the cDNA by T4 RNA ligase 1. Incubation of the ligation reaction lasted about 20-25 hours at 16 degrees C. PCR2 was typically performed as a SYBR Green qPCR and was stopped at a predetermined threshold so that over-amplification was prevented. Every purification after the first one was done using Agencourt AMPure XP magnetic beads. Library quantification was done by Qubit, followed by a TapeStation check on which the main peak was expected at around 650 bp. Pooled libraries were sequenced on an Illumina MiSeq with v2 2x251 paired-end kits, typically giving roughly 0.9-2.1 million reads per sample. Each sample's library went into the pool at roughly 4 nM, and about 4.5-7% PhiX was added to help with cluster recognition. In the authors' own workflow: Using tag matching that tolerated one base-pair mismatch, Decombinator assigned V and J genes to FASTQ reads that had been processed by Demultiplexor. Collapsinator relied on UMIs to fix sequencing errors as well as frequency errors caused by PCR heterogeneity. CDR3Translator translated TCRs and extracted CDR3s from the conserved cysteine to the FGXG phenylalanine, flagging non-productive sequences. Gini, Shannon entropy and inverse Simpson indices were computed after subsampling the repertoires to the same number of UMI-defined TCRs. Within the linear range, a power law was fitted to clonotype abundance distributions using maximum likelihood. Similar UMI counts, unique TCR numbers and clonal distributions were obtained with the pipeline and with MIGEC on one naive CD8 sample. The repertoires were searched for approximately 7,000 CMV-associated CDR3 sequences that had been compiled from VDJdb and a published dataset. TCRdb reanalyzed the raw reads on its own, using fastp at Q25 for trimming and MiXCR for clone calling, and kept in-frame beta chains. Each record represents a unique CDR3 protein, reported with the most common genes and DNA among its rows. The V and J calls were determined by TCRdb, not by the authors. The table for this sample lists over 100,000 distinct CDR3 sequences; 36% of them were counted only once. Of the sample, more than 0.8% is held by the ten largest clones.

Trimming at the junction amounts to 6 bases on V and 5 bases on J, and the germline ends lie 8 bases apart. CDR1 and CDR2 were assigned from the germline V gene as SGHRS and YFSETQ. Including the terminal cysteine and phenylalanine, the CDR3 comprises 12 residues. Of all the DNA, just the CDR3 is kept, 36 bases in frame from base 1. From the second PCR step onward, the TCR alpha chain libraries and the TCR beta chain libraries were amplified separately. CMV status of each donor was established by measuring IFNgamma production from CD4+ T cells after fresh PBMCs were stimulated overnight with CMV viral lysate. Using Miltenyi beads, CD4 T cells were first positively selected, and CD8 T cells were then positively selected from the CD4-negative fraction. Cells were stained for CD3, CD4, CD8, CD45RA, CD27 and a live/dead dye and were sorted on a BD Aria II into four subsets based on CD45RA and CD27. Three healthy volunteers provided blood, and each donor's sample was split into CD4 and CD8 T cells and then further divided into four differentiation subsets. Around 110 ml of peripheral blood was taken from each donor, and PBMC were separated by density-gradient centrifugation on Ficoll-Paque PLUS. Sorted cells were lysed in RLT buffer, and RNA was extracted with a Qiagen RNeasy kit and stored at -80°C.

This clonotype was obtained from a human donor in good health. Sequencing was performed on central memory CD4+ T cells from blood. Explained via the paper, the cell subset or site label denotes: central memory, CD45RA- CD27+. The rearranged segments are TRBV5-1 and TRBJ2-2; possibly the D gene is TRBD2, per 5 matching bases. The base sequence is TGCGCCAGCACTACGGGAACCGGGGAGCTGTTTTTT. Its protein is CASTTGTGELFF.